Listed below are T cell receptor beta chains from one sample, sequenced in a study of shared clonotypes between healthy human individuals. This table comes from immunoSEQ multiplex PCR, and its TCRdb copy is limited to in-frame clones, with some not included. The table records a few million clones, 90% to 95% of them present only once. Sequencing was performed on naive CD8+ T cells from PBMCs. The receptor source for this set is a man aged 18 to 29 in good health. Some clones in this sample may be carry-over from other donors' samples. Each CDR3 is given with its conserved first and last residue. D genes are given only for firm matches. Clone size, where shown, is once, few, many, or a class for clones that have expanded.

cdr3_nt: TGTGCCAGCAGTGAACTTCGGCTCAATCAGCCCCAGCATTTT; cdr3_aa: CASSELRLNQPQHF; cdr3_length: 14; v_call: TRBV6-1; clone_size: -; j_call: TRBJ1-5; d_call: -
cdr3_nt: TGTGCCAGCAGTTTACTCTGGGGGGCCTACGAGCAGTACTTC; cdr3_aa: CASSLLWGAYEQYF; cdr3_length: 14; v_call: TRBV27; clone_size: -; j_call: TRBJ2-7; d_call: -
cdr3_nt: TGTGCTAGTGGTTTGGTAAGTGGCTATGGCTACACCTTC; cdr3_aa: CASGLVSGYGYTF; cdr3_length: 13; v_call: TRBV12-5; clone_size: once; j_call: TRBJ1-2; d_call: -
cdr3_nt: TGCGCCAGCAGTGAACAGACTAGCGGGAGCAATGAGCAGTTCTTC; cdr3_aa: CASSEQTSGSNEQFF; cdr3_length: 15; v_call: TRBV10-1; clone_size: -; j_call: TRBJ2-1; d_call: TRBD2
cdr3_nt: TGTGCCAGCAGCTCCAACTTCGCCCATGAGCAGTTCTTC; cdr3_aa: CASSSNFAHEQFF; cdr3_length: 13; v_call: TRBV9; clone_size: -; j_call: TRBJ2-1; d_call: -
cdr3_nt: TGTGCCAGCAGCCTAGAGGCAGGGCAGAATAATGAAAAACTGTTTTTT; cdr3_aa: CASSLEAGQNNEKLFF; cdr3_length: 16; v_call: TRBV9; clone_size: -; j_call: TRBJ1-4; d_call: -
cdr3_nt: TGTGCCAGCAAACGTGGCGGGAGCTCCTACAATGAGCAGTTCTTC; cdr3_aa: CASKRGGSSYNEQFF; cdr3_length: 15; v_call: TRBV6-1; clone_size: -; j_call: TRBJ2-1; d_call: TRBD2
cdr3_nt: TGTGCCAGCAGCCGGACAGAAGGAAACACCATATATTTT; cdr3_aa: CASSRTEGNTIYF; cdr3_length: 13; v_call: TRBV13; clone_size: -; j_call: TRBJ1-3; d_call: -
cdr3_nt: TGTGCCAGCAGGCTCGAGGGGGGCTATCCTAGCAATCAGCCCCAGCATTTT; cdr3_aa: CASRLEGGYPSNQPQHF; cdr3_length: 17; v_call: TRBV28; clone_size: once; j_call: TRBJ1-5; d_call: -
cdr3_nt: TGTGCCTGGAGTGTAACGGAGAACACTGAAGCTTTCTTT; cdr3_aa: CAWSVTENTEAFF; cdr3_length: 13; v_call: TRBV30; clone_size: -; j_call: TRBJ1-1; d_call: -
cdr3_nt: TGTGCCAGAAGCCTCGACGGCGATCAGCCCCAGCATTTT; cdr3_aa: CARSLDGDQPQHF; cdr3_length: 13; v_call: TRBV5-3; clone_size: -; j_call: TRBJ1-5; d_call: -
cdr3_nt: TGTGCCAGCAGTTACTCGACTGGGGGCGCTGAAGCTTTCTTT; cdr3_aa: CASSYSTGGAEAFF; cdr3_length: 14; v_call: TRBV6-6; clone_size: -; j_call: TRBJ1-1; d_call: -
cdr3_nt: TGTGCCAGCCCCGGCGAAGAGACCCAGTACTTC; cdr3_aa: CASPGEETQYF; cdr3_length: 11; v_call: TRBV7-9; clone_size: -; j_call: TRBJ2-5; d_call: -
cdr3_nt: TGCGCCAGCAGCCAAGATTGGGCTCAAGAGCAGTTCTTC; cdr3_aa: CASSQDWAQEQFF; cdr3_length: 13; v_call: TRBV4-1; clone_size: -; j_call: TRBJ2-1; d_call: -
cdr3_nt: TGTGCCAGCAGCCTTGGACAGGGGCACGAGCAGTACTTC; cdr3_aa: CASSLGQGHEQYF; cdr3_length: 13; v_call: TRBV7-9; clone_size: -; j_call: TRBJ2-7; d_call: TRBD1
cdr3_nt: TGTGCCAGCAGTTTTGGGGCGTTGCTACATTTC; cdr3_aa: CASSFGALLHF; cdr3_length: 11; v_call: TRBV28; clone_size: -; j_call: TRBJ2-7; d_call: -
cdr3_nt: TGTGCCAGTAGTACGTTCGGAGGGCTTAACACTGAAGCTTTCTTT; cdr3_aa: CASSTFGGLNTEAFF; cdr3_length: 15; v_call: TRBV19; clone_size: -; j_call: TRBJ1-1; d_call: -
cdr3_nt: TGTGCCAGCAGTTCCCCCTGGGGGGAAGCTTTCTTT; cdr3_aa: CASSSPWGEAFF; cdr3_length: 12; v_call: TRBV28; clone_size: once; j_call: TRBJ1-1; d_call: -
cdr3_nt: TGCGCCAGCAGCCTTGGACTAGCTGAGCAGTTCTTC; cdr3_aa: CASSLGLAEQFF; cdr3_length: 12; v_call: TRBV5-1; clone_size: -; j_call: TRBJ2-1; d_call: TRBD2
cdr3_nt: TGCAGCGCTGTAACAAGCCCTACCTACGAGCAGTACTTC; cdr3_aa: CSAVTSPTYEQYF; cdr3_length: 13; v_call: TRBV29-1; clone_size: -; j_call: TRBJ2-7; d_call: -
cdr3_nt: TGTGCCAGCAGCTTAGTTGCGGGAGGGACCTCCTACGAGCAGTACTTC; cdr3_aa: CASSLVAGGTSYEQYF; cdr3_length: 16; v_call: TRBV7-9; clone_size: -; j_call: TRBJ2-7; d_call: TRBD2
cdr3_nt: TGTGCCAGCAGCTTAGGGAGGCAGGGAATCCTATCCTTCTACGAGCAGTACTTC; cdr3_aa: CASSLGRQGILSFYEQYF; cdr3_length: 18; v_call: TRBV7-6; clone_size: -; j_call: TRBJ2-7; d_call: -
cdr3_nt: TGCGCCAGCAGCTTCACGGGTGGGGACTCCTACGAGCAGTACTTC; cdr3_aa: CASSFTGGDSYEQYF; cdr3_length: 15; v_call: TRBV5-1; clone_size: once; j_call: TRBJ2-7; d_call: -